Listed below are T cell receptor beta chains from one sample, sequenced in a study of cytomegalovirus exposure and HLA in healthy donors. Sequencing was performed with immunoSEQ multiplex PCR; in TCRdb, only in-frame clones are kept and a portion is missing. The sample has 90,000 to 150,000 clones; 76% are singletons. Sequencing used PBMCs. These receptors originate from a woman in her thirties or forties in good health and CMV-seropositive. The CDR3 runs from the conserved cysteine through the conserved F or W. The D gene is left open where the match is weak. Clone size, where shown, is once, few, many, or a class for clones that have expanded.

j_gene	abundance	d_gene	v_gene	CDR3nt	CDR3aa
TRBJ1-5	NA	TRBD1	TRBV19	TGTGCCAGTAGTAGACAGGGGAATCAGCCCCAGCATTTT	CASSRQGNQPQHF
TRBJ1-4	few	NA	TRBV6-1	TGTGCCAGCAGATCCAGGGTGGGTGAAAAACTGTTTTTT	CASRSRVGEKLFF
TRBJ2-1	few	NA	TRBV29-1	TGCAGCGTTGACTTGGCTTACAATGAGCAGTTCTTC	CSVDLAYNEQFF
TRBJ1-4	NA	TRBD1	TRBV5-6	TGTGCCAGCAGCGCCCCGGGACAGGGGAGTGAAAAACTGTTTTTT	CASSAPGQGSEKLFF
TRBJ2-7	NA	NA	TRBV7-9	TGTGCCAGCAGGGACTGGACGTCCTACGAGCAGTACTTC	CASRDWTSYEQYF
TRBJ2-5	NA	NA	TRBV15	TGTGCCACCAGCAGAGATCAGTCGGAGACCCAGTACTTC	CATSRDQSETQYF
TRBJ2-7	NA	TRBD2	TRBV7-6	TGTGCCAGCAGCTCAAGCGGGACTAGCTCCTACGAGCAGTACTTC	CASSSSGTSSYEQYF
TRBJ1-2	NA	NA	TRBV6-5	TGTGCCAGCAGTTACTCGGTTCAGGGAAGGCAAGGCTACACCTTC	CASSYSVQGRQGYTF
TRBJ2-7	NA	TRBD1	TRBV6-1	TGTGCCAGCAGTGAAGCCCTTACAGGGGCCTACGAGCAGTACTTC	CASSEALTGAYEQYF
TRBJ1-6	NA	NA	TRBV12-5	TGTGCTAGTGGTTTGCTCCGGGACTCTGGGTCACCCCTCCACTTT	CASGLLRDSGSPLHF
TRBJ1-2	once	TRBD1	TRBV15	TGTGCCACCAGCAGAGGAGTGGGACAGGGCTTCAACTATGGCTACACCTTC	CATSRGVGQGFNYGYTF